A single sample gave rise to the 8 T cell receptor beta chains below, sequenced in a study of T-cell reconstitution after alpha-beta-depleted transplantation in children (dated by TCRdb to 2016 to 2018). This specimen's treatment or condition label, interpreted: allogeneic hematopoietic cell transplantation with graft depleted of TCRalphabeta T cells and CD19 B cells. Libraries were prepared through PCR. Sequencing took place on an Illumina HiSeq 2500. TCR libraries were prepared with molecular barcoding, using unique molecular identifiers to normalize TCRbeta repertoire quantification. Starting from the raw public reads, TCRdb applied fastp trimming at Q25, assembled clones with MiXCR and retained in-frame beta chains. Identical CDR3 protein sequences are pooled into one entry, listed with their most common genes and DNA. The sample includes about 610,000 distinct CDR3 sequences, with over 25% observed a single time. The top ten hold just over 35% of the sample.

Source: PBMCs, taken before TCRalphabeta/CD19-depleted stem cell transplant. The receptors derive from a boy younger than two with Wiskott-Aldrich syndrome, due to receive a stem cell transplant.

The chain recombines TRBV5-1 with TRBJ2-7, with 12 positions matching TRBD2. The CDR3 is 15 amino acids. From germline, CDR1 is SGHRS and CDR2 YFSETQ. V shed 4 bases and J 7 bases; nucleotides not matched to a gene: 9. The chain's CDR3 is CASSRTSGNAKEQYF. The CDR3 DNA follows: TGCGCCAGCAGCCGGACTAGCGGGAACGCCAAAGAGCAGTACTTC.

This chain uses TRBV3-1 with TRBJ1-5, with 9 bases lining up with TRBD1. The ends lost 4 bases at V and 0 bases at J; junction bases unmatched: 7. The germline CDR1 and CDR2 sequences are LGHDT and YNNKEL (reference sequence). The CDR3 loop spans 17 amino acids. The CDR3 spells CASSLSTGGHSNQPQHF. The CDR3 DNA reads TGTGCCAGCAGCCTTTCGACAGGGGGTCATAGCAATCAGCCCCAGCATTTT.

This clonotype turned up a few times. This chain uses TRBV6-5 with TRBJ2-1; TRBD1 matches at 9 bases. Germline V CDR1 and CDR2: MNHEY, SVGAGI. The CDR3 sequence is 14 residues long. V was clipped by 2 bases and J by 8 bases; unmatched bases: 4. The CDR3 sequence: CASSYAGTGYEQFF. As DNA, the CDR3 is TGTGCCAGCAGTTACGCCGGGACAGGGTATGAGCAGTTCTTC.

The chain employs TRBV15 and TRBJ2-2; 10 nucleotides agree with TRBD2. The germline CDR1 and CDR2 sequences are LNHNV and YYDKDF (reference sequence). There are 17 residues in the CDR3. Trimming removed 2 bases from V and 3 bases from J; junction bases left unmatched: 6. Here the CDR3 reads CATSRPPLAGHTGELFF. Written as DNA, the CDR3 is TGTGCCACCAGCAGACCCCCACTAGCGGGACACACCGGGGAGCTGTTTTTT.

In this sample, this clonotype turned up a few times. J is TRBJ2-3 and V is TRBV4-2; the D is unclear. Trimming left V 0 bases short and J 8 bases short, with 12 bases between. The germline CDR1 and CDR2 sequences are LGHNA and YNFKEQ. The CDR3 contains 14 residues. The CDR3 nucleotides read TGTGCCAGCAGCCAAGATGCAGTCCAAGGTACGCAGTATTTT. Residues: CASSQDAVQGTQYF.

Of note for this clonotype: Relative to the germline gene, one junction end is altered; a read error may explain this. The chain joins TRBV6-5 to TRBJ2-5; TRBD2 matches 13 bases. The germline V gene encodes CDR1 MNHEY and CDR2 SVGAGI. This CDR3 region has 14 residues. CDR3: CASSYSGLAGVPEF. The CDR3 coding sequence is TGTGCCAGCAGTTACTCCGGACTAGCGGGAGTACCGGAGTTC.

This clonotype was seen more than once but under ten times. V and J are TRBV5-1 and TRBJ2-7, with 8 bases fitting TRBD1. The CDR3 consists of 16 residues. V shed 4 bases, J shed 4 bases, and the junction held 13 bases outside the gene matches. CDR1 SGHRS and CDR2 YFSETQ come from the germline V gene. The CDR3 here is CASSGGTGQLKYEQYF. The CDR3 coding sequence is TGCGCCAGCAGCGGTGGGACAGGCCAACTCAAATACGAGCAGTACTTC.

The rearrangement joins TRBV5-1 to TRBJ2-2; D not certain. Trimming cost V 0 bases and J 5 bases, with 8 bases left between them. The CDR3 runs to 14 residues. From germline, CDR1 is SGHRS and CDR2 YFSETQ. As DNA, the CDR3 is TGCGCCAGCAGCTTGGAGGCGATGACCGGGGAGCTGTTTTTT. It translates to CASSLEAMTGELFF.